The rows below give T cell receptor beta chains drawn from one sample of a study of blood T cell repertoires in COVID-19. The protocol was immunoSEQ multiplex PCR, while the TCRdb copy is restricted to in-frame clones and leaves out a portion. The data contain fewer than 250,000 clones, more than 75% of them singletons. The sequencing input was peripheral blood. The source is an elderly woman with COVID-19, enrolled during active disease. Each CDR3 is given with its conserved first and last residue. Only part of the rows carry a size: once, few, many, or a class if the clone is expanded.

CDR3 length	V gene	J gene	clone size	CDR3 protein
13	TRBV7-2	TRBJ1-1	NA	CASSADSNTEAFF
14	TRBV28	TRBJ1-5	NA	CASSLQGGGQPQHF
15	TRBV6-2/TRBV6-3	TRBJ2-2	few	CASSYFGGVTGELFF
16	TRBV25-1	TRBJ2-5	NA	CASSEWRASGGETQYF
18	TRBV5-5	TRBJ2-1	NA	CASSVTRQGADPYNEQFF
16	TRBV7-3	TRBJ2-2	NA	CASSPSITTNTGELFF
17	TRBV5-4	TRBJ2-2	NA	CASSLPGLAGNTGELFF
16	TRBV19	TRBJ2-2	NA	CASRAVGSGGTGELFF
15	TRBV2	TRBJ2-5	NA	CASGLQGDPGETQYF
16	TRBV5-1	TRBJ1-2	large	CASRRETGQQNYGYTF
15	TRBV7-9	TRBJ2-2	NA	CASSLQTGNTGELFF
14	TRBV28	TRBJ1-2	NA	CASRPPESVYGYTF
15	TRBV4-2	TRBJ1-1	NA	CASSQETGRGAEAFF
15	TRBV25-1	TRBJ1-1	NA	CASSVTGGRGTEAFF
16	TRBV28	TRBJ1-2	NA	CASSRDLGQINYGYTF
13	TRBV11-2	TRBJ1-1	NA	CASSSRWGGEAFF
16	TRBV27	TRBJ1-2	NA	CASTMIGRVGNYGYTF
11	TRBV27	TRBJ2-3	NA	CASSPGDTQYF